These T cell receptor beta chains were read from a single sample in a study of patients and donors after allogeneic stem cell transplantation. TCRdb itself ran the RT-PCR reads through MiXCR, one entry per CDR3 protein. The sample yields roughly 960,000 distinct CDR3 sequences, about a sixth seen once. The material sequenced was blood, either unsorted or a sorted T cell fraction (not recorded which). All receptors derive from a human donor who was either an allogeneic HSCT recipient or a stem cell or donor lymphocyte infusion donor (not recorded which). It is not recorded whose cells these are; they may come from a transplant donor. Both conserved end residues are part of each CDR3. Each record gives: D gene, J gene, clone size, V gene, CDR3 DNA, CDR3 protein. A D gene is named only where the DNA matches it firmly. Not every row has a clone size; where given, it reads once, few, many or a size class.

D gene: NA; J gene: TRBJ2-3; clone size: few; V gene: TRBV5-1; CDR3 DNA: TGCGCCAGCAGCCTTGGCGCCATACCAGATACGCAGTATTTT; CDR3 protein: CASSLGAIPDTQYF
D gene: NA; J gene: TRBJ2-2; clone size: NA; V gene: TRBV29-1; CDR3 DNA: TGCAGCGTCGACCAGAACTACACCGGGGAGCTGTTTTTT; CDR3 protein: CSVDQNYTGELFF
D gene: NA; J gene: TRBJ1-2; clone size: NA; V gene: TRBV27; CDR3 DNA: TGTGCCAGCAGTGCAAACCCGGACGGTTATTTCTATGGCTACACCTTC; CDR3 protein: CASSANPDGYFYGYTF
D gene: NA; J gene: TRBJ2-1; clone size: few; V gene: TRBV9; CDR3 DNA: TGTGCCAGCAGCGTAGGAACTAGCCGGGCGGATGAGCAGTTCTTC; CDR3 protein: CASSVGTSRADEQFF
D gene: TRBD2; J gene: TRBJ2-3; clone size: NA; V gene: TRBV14; CDR3 DNA: TGTGCCAGCAGCCAACGGCAACGGACTAGCGGGAGCGATACGCAGTATTTT; CDR3 protein: CASSQRQRTSGSDTQYF
D gene: TRBD2; J gene: TRBJ2-3; clone size: few; V gene: TRBV7-2; CDR3 DNA: TGTGCCAGCAGCTTAGCTTGGACTAGCGGATACACAGATACGCAGTATTTT; CDR3 protein: CASSLAWTSGYTDTQYF
D gene: NA; J gene: TRBJ1-5; clone size: few; V gene: TRBV20-1; CDR3 DNA: TGCAGTGCTAGGGGGGGCGAGGGCACAAATCAGCCCCAGCATTTT; CDR3 protein: CSARGGEGTNQPQHF
D gene: NA; J gene: TRBJ2-1; clone size: few; V gene: TRBV11-2; CDR3 DNA: TGTGCCAGCAGCTTAGGGCTAGCGTACTACAATGAGCAGTTCTTC; CDR3 protein: CASSLGLAYYNEQFF
D gene: NA; J gene: TRBJ2-7; clone size: NA; V gene: TRBV19; CDR3 DNA: TGTGCCAGTAGTGTTAAGGACTGGGAGATCCCCTACGAGCAGTACTTC; CDR3 protein: CASSVKDWEIPYEQYF
D gene: NA; J gene: TRBJ1-6; clone size: few; V gene: TRBV27; CDR3 DNA: TGTGCCAGCAGTACAGACCTAAGGGGCTCCTATAATTCACCCCTCCACTTT; CDR3 protein: CASSTDLRGSYNSPLHF
D gene: NA; J gene: TRBJ1-3; clone size: NA; V gene: TRBV14; CDR3 DNA: TGTGCCAGCAGCTTTCGCCCCGGAAACACCATATATTTT; CDR3 protein: CASSFRPGNTIYF
D gene: NA; J gene: TRBJ1-2; clone size: few; V gene: TRBV29-1; CDR3 DNA: TGCAGCGTTGATTTGGGCCCTGGTCCGAGGGGGGCCCCTAACTATGGCTACACCTTC; CDR3 protein: CSVDLGPGPRGAPNYGYTF
D gene: NA; J gene: TRBJ1-6; clone size: NA; V gene: TRBV5-1; CDR3 DNA: TGCGCCAGCAGAGCCCTCAGCTCCTATAATTCACCCCTCCACTTT; CDR3 protein: CASRALSSYNSPLHF
D gene: NA; J gene: TRBJ2-1; clone size: few; V gene: TRBV14; CDR3 DNA: TGTGCCAGCAGCCAAGAAAGGTTCCTCTCCTACAATGAGCAGTTCTTC; CDR3 protein: CASSQERFLSYNEQFF
D gene: NA; J gene: TRBJ2-7; clone size: NA; V gene: TRBV9; CDR3 DNA: TGTGCCAGCAGCACCGGGACTGGAGGCTCCGAGCAGTACTTC; CDR3 protein: CASSTGTGGSEQYF
D gene: NA; J gene: TRBJ1-3; clone size: many; V gene: TRBV6-5; CDR3 DNA: TGTGCCAGCAGTTACGGCCCGGGAAACACCATATATTTT; CDR3 protein: CASSYGPGNTIYF
D gene: NA; J gene: TRBJ2-5; clone size: few; V gene: TRBV29-1; CDR3 DNA: TGCAGCGTTGTGGTGAGGGAGACCCAGTACTTC; CDR3 protein: CSVVVRETQYF
D gene: TRBD2; J gene: TRBJ2-3; clone size: NA; V gene: TRBV24-1; CDR3 DNA: TGTGCCACCAGTGATTTGAGGGCGGGAGCCTACACAGATACGCAGTATTTT; CDR3 protein: CATSDLRAGAYTDTQYF
D gene: NA; J gene: TRBJ2-7; clone size: once; V gene: TRBV12-3/TRBV12-4; CDR3 DNA: TGTGCCAGCAGCAAAGGAGGGGTCTACGAGCAGTACTTC; CDR3 protein: CASSKGGVYEQYF
D gene: TRBD1; J gene: TRBJ1-4; clone size: few; V gene: TRBV6-1; CDR3 DNA: TGTGCCAGCAGCCCACTCAGGGACAGGGGGCCGAAACTGTTTTTT; CDR3 protein: CASSPLRDRGPKLFF
D gene: TRBD2; J gene: TRBJ2-3; clone size: few; V gene: TRBV11-2; CDR3 DNA: TGTGCCAGCAGCACAGTAGGACTAGGCGCAGATACGCAGTATTTT; CDR3 protein: CASSTVGLGADTQYF
D gene: NA; J gene: TRBJ2-7; clone size: NA; V gene: TRBV7-9; CDR3 DNA: TGTGCCAGCAGCATCGGACAGTACGAGCAGTACTTC; CDR3 protein: CASSIGQYEQYF
D gene: TRBD2; J gene: TRBJ2-7; clone size: NA; V gene: TRBV20-1; CDR3 DNA: TGCAGTGCTAGATCTTCCGGGACTAGCTCCTACGAGCAGTACTTC; CDR3 protein: CSARSSGTSSYEQYF
D gene: NA; J gene: TRBJ1-1; clone size: few; V gene: TRBV11-2; CDR3 DNA: TGTGCCAGCAGCTTAGGGACAGTTGAAGCTTTCTTT; CDR3 protein: CASSLGTVEAFF
D gene: NA; J gene: TRBJ2-1; clone size: NA; V gene: TRBV24-1; CDR3 DNA: TGTGCCACCAGTGATTCAGGGCGGGATGAGCAGTTCTTC; CDR3 protein: CATSDSGRDEQFF
D gene: TRBD2; J gene: TRBJ2-3; clone size: few; V gene: TRBV4-1; CDR3 DNA: TGCGCCAGCAGCCAATCTCTAGCGGGGGGGCCGAAAGATACGCAGTATTTT; CDR3 protein: CASSQSLAGGPKDTQYF
D gene: NA; J gene: TRBJ1-6; clone size: few; V gene: TRBV10-3; CDR3 DNA: TGTGCCATCAGTGAGAGGGGACCCCTCCACTTT; CDR3 protein: CAISERGPLHF
D gene: NA; J gene: TRBJ1-2; clone size: few; V gene: TRBV7-2; CDR3 DNA: TGTGCCAGCAGCCCAGGCGGCAGGGACTATGGCTACACCTTC; CDR3 protein: CASSPGGRDYGYTF
D gene: NA; J gene: TRBJ1-6; clone size: few; V gene: TRBV6-5; CDR3 DNA: TGTGCCAGCAGTTACCGACCCCTGGGCAATTCACCCCTCCACTTT; CDR3 protein: CASSYRPLGNSPLHF
D gene: NA; J gene: TRBJ2-6; clone size: once; V gene: TRBV20-1; CDR3 DNA: TGCAGTGCTAGGGACACCGGGGCCGCGGCCAACGTCCTGACTTTC; CDR3 protein: CSARDTGAAANVLTF
D gene: NA; J gene: TRBJ2-5; clone size: few; V gene: TRBV12-3/TRBV12-4; CDR3 DNA: TGTGCCAGCAGTCCCAATTGGGAGACCCAGTACTTC; CDR3 protein: CASSPNWETQYF
D gene: NA; J gene: TRBJ2-7; clone size: few; V gene: TRBV4-2; CDR3 DNA: TGTGCCAGCAGCCAAGATAAGGCAGTTTACTCCTACGAGCAGTACTTC; CDR3 protein: CASSQDKAVYSYEQYF
D gene: NA; J gene: TRBJ2-5; clone size: few; V gene: TRBV25-1; CDR3 DNA: TGTGCCAGCAGTGTCCCTAGCTTAGGGGTGTGGGAGACCCAGTACTTC; CDR3 protein: CASSVPSLGVWETQYF
D gene: NA; J gene: TRBJ1-2; clone size: NA; V gene: TRBV12-3/TRBV12-4; CDR3 DNA: TGTGCCAGCAGTCCCGGGACAACAAATGGCTACACCTTC; CDR3 protein: CASSPGTTNGYTF
D gene: NA; J gene: TRBJ1-5; clone size: many; V gene: TRBV24-1; CDR3 DNA: TGTGCCACCAGTGATTCGGCATACTCCCGACAGCCCCAGCATTTT; CDR3 protein: CATSDSAYSRQPQHF
D gene: TRBD1; J gene: TRBJ2-7; clone size: few; V gene: TRBV15; CDR3 DNA: TGTGCCACCAGCAGCGGGGACAGGGGATACGAGCAGTACTTC; CDR3 protein: CATSSGDRGYEQYF
D gene: TRBD2; J gene: TRBJ2-7; clone size: NA; V gene: TRBV27; CDR3 DNA: TGTGCCAGCCGTAGCGGGAGGTTAGCCTACGAGCAGTACTTC; CDR3 protein: CASRSGRLAYEQYF
D gene: TRBD1; J gene: TRBJ2-5; clone size: few; V gene: TRBV6-1; CDR3 DNA: TGTGCCAGCAGTCCCGAGACAGGGGGCGCACAGACCCAGTACTTC; CDR3 protein: CASSPETGGAQTQYF
D gene: NA; J gene: TRBJ2-5; clone size: many; V gene: TRBV5-6; CDR3 DNA: TGTGCCAGCAGCTCGAACTGGGCTGGGACCCAGTACTTC; CDR3 protein: CASSSNWAGTQYF
D gene: NA; J gene: TRBJ2-1; clone size: NA; V gene: TRBV12-3/TRBV12-4; CDR3 DNA: TGTGCCAGCAGTCCGGCAAGTATTTACAATGAGCAGTTCTTC; CDR3 protein: CASSPASIYNEQFF
D gene: NA; J gene: TRBJ2-7; clone size: few; V gene: TRBV11-1; CDR3 DNA: TGTGCCAGCAGCCGTCCCCTTGGACAGCTACGCTACGAGCAGTACTTC; CDR3 protein: CASSRPLGQLRYEQYF
D gene: NA; J gene: TRBJ1-2; clone size: few; V gene: TRBV20-1; CDR3 DNA: TGCAGTGCCAATCATCGGGGGCTCTATGGCTACACCTTC; CDR3 protein: CSANHRGLYGYTF